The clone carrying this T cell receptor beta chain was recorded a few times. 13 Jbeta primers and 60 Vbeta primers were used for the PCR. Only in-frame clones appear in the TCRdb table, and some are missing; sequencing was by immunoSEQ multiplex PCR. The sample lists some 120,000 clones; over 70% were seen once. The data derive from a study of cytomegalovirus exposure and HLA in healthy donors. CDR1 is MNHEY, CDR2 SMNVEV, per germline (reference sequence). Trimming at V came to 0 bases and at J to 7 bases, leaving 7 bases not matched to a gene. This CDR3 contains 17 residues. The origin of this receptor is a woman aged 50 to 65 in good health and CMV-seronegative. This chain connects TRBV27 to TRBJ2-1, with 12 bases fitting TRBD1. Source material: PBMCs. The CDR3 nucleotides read TGTGCCAGCAGTTTATCATTGGGGACAGGGGGCTTAAATGAGCAGTTCTTC. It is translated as CASSLSLGTGGLNEQFF.